These 27 T cell receptor beta chains were all obtained from the same sample, sequenced in a study of shared clonotypes between healthy human individuals. Sequenced by immunoSEQ multiplex PCR; TCRdb stores in-frame clones only, minus some. The sample shows hundreds of thousands of clones, around 79% of them seen only once. The source material was PBMCs. The receptors originated from a middle-aged woman in good health. Some clones in this sample may be carry-over from other donors' samples.

This clone was counted once. The V and J genes are TRBV6-4 and TRBJ2-1; 9 bases align to TRBD1. The CDR3 has 14 residues. CDR1 is MRHNA and CDR2 is SNTAGT in the germline V gene. V lost 6 bases and J lost 3; bases outside the gene matches: 3. The CDR3 sequence: CASRGGQGYNEQFF. CDR3 sequence (DNA): TGTGCCAGCAGGGGGGGACAGGGCTACAATGAGCAGTTCTTC.

The chain links TRBV28 to TRBJ1-1, with a possible D match to TRBD1 (6 bases). V was pared by 11 bases and J by 0 bases, with 16 bases between. This CDR3 comprises 14 residues. Germline values: CDR1 MDHEN, CDR2 SYDVKM. In nucleotides, the CDR3 is TGTGCCCACTCTTATCGGACAGTGAACACTGAAGCTTTCTTT. It translates to CAHSYRTVNTEAFF. Filled out from reference TRBV28 and TRBJ1-1, the complete variable domain reads DVKVTQSSRYLVKRTGEKVFLECVQDMDHENMFWYRQDPGLGLRLIYFSYDVKMKEKGDIPEGYSVSREKKERFSLILESASTNQTSMYLCAHSYRTVNTEAFFGQGTRLTVV.

The CDR3: CASSPLAGAGYNEQFF. The CDR3 region has the DNA TGTGCCAGCAGTCCCTTAGCGGGAGCTGGGTACAATGAGCAGTTCTTC. This chain uses TRBV27 with TRBJ2-1; TRBD2 matches at 9 bases. This CDR3 spans 16 amino acids. Germline V gives CDR1 MNHEY, CDR2 SMNVEV (reference sequence). Unmatched junction bases numbered 9, after V lost 5 bases and J lost 4 bases.

This chain links TRBV10-3 with TRBJ1-2; 12 bases agree with TRBD1. CDR1 and CDR2 (germline): ENHRY, SYGVKD. V shed 0 bases and J 3 bases; nucleotides not matched to a gene: 5. CDR3 size: 17 residues. The CDR3 protein is CAISESGTGGEDYGYTF. In DNA form, the CDR3 reads TGTGCCATCAGTGAGTCAGGGACAGGGGGCGAGGACTATGGCTACACCTTC.

This rearrangement joins TRBV11-2 to TRBJ2-7; 13 bases are a match to TRBD2. The CDR3 consists of 17 residues. V shed 5 bases, J shed 5 bases, and the junction held 12 bases outside the gene matches. The V gene's germline CDR1 is SGHAT and CDR2 FQNNGV. CDR3 in amino acids: CASSPRTSGSLSHEQYF. CDR3 in DNA: TGTGCCAGCAGCCCCCGGACTAGCGGGAGTCTTTCCCACGAGCAGTACTTC.

The J gene is TRBJ2-1, the V gene TRBV4-1; 12 bases map to TRBD2. Trimming at V came to 4 bases and at J to 9 bases, leaving 7 bases not matched to a gene. CDR3 length: 15 residues. Germline V lookup: CDR1 MGHRA, CDR2 YSYEKL. The CDR3 DNA reads TGCGCCAGCAGCCGGGGCCTAGCGGGAGGGGGTGAGCAGTTCTTC. Translating it yields CASSRGLAGGGEQFF.

This clone was seen many times. This sequence joins TRBV28 and TRBJ2-5, with TRBD1 matching 10 bases. CDR3 length: 15 amino acids. V shed 6 bases and J 1 base; nucleotides not matched to a gene: 5. Germline V gene sequence: CDR1 MDHEN, CDR2 SYDVKM. CDR3 DNA sequence: TGTGCCAGCAGGAATTGGACAGGGGGCCAAGAGACCCAGTACTTC. The encoded protein is CASRNWTGGQETQYF.

The CDR3 DNA is TGTGCCAGCAGCTTAATAGCGGGAAACGAGCAGTACTTC. Translation: CASSLIAGNEQYF. The V and J genes are TRBV11-3 and TRBJ2-7, with TRBD2 identical over 8 bases. This CDR3 is 13 amino acids long. V was pared by 2 bases and J by 5 bases, with 2 bases of the junction left unmatched. Germline loops: CDR1 SGHNT, CDR2 YENEEA.

This chain uses TRBV5-1 with TRBJ1-2, with 8 bases lining up with TRBD1. The length of the CDR3 is 15 residues. Trimming removed 0 bases from V and 6 bases from J; junction bases left unmatched: 7. Germline V gene sequence: CDR1 SGHRS, CDR2 YFSETQ. CDR3 region: CASSLAGGMMDGYTF. The CDR3 DNA sequence: TGCGCCAGCAGCTTGGCAGGGGGCATGATGGATGGCTACACCTTC.

This clone is categorized as medium-sized. The J gene is TRBJ2-2, the V gene TRBV7-3; D may be TRBD1 (5 bases). Germline CDR1 is SGHTA and CDR2 is FQGTGA. Between the trimmed V and J ends, which lost 2 bases and 6 bases, there was a span of 10 bases. This CDR3 has 14 amino acids. The CDR3 sequence: CASSLSGRSGELFF. The CDR3 DNA reads TGTGCCAGCAGCTTATCAGGGCGGTCCGGGGAGCTGTTTTTT. The whole variable domain, remainder taken from reference TRBV7-3 and TRBJ2-2, is GAGVSQTPSNKVTEKGKYVELRCDPISGHTALYWYRQSLGQGPEFLIYFQGTGAADDSGLPNDRFFAVRPEGSVSTLKIQRTERGDSAVYLCASSLSGRSGELFFGEGSRLTVL.

The rearrangement joins TRBV9 to TRBJ2-3; no clear D. Per germline, CDR1 SGDLS and CDR2 YYNGEE. V lost 3 bases and J 4 bases, leaving 9 bases between the germline ends. The CDR3 length is 13 residues. The DNA for the CDR3 is TGTGCCAGCAGCGCCCAAGATGCAGATACGCAGTATTTT. This translates into CASSAQDADTQYF.

This chain uses TRBV19 with TRBJ1-5; possible D gene TRBD1, 6 bases. Per germline, CDR1 LNHDA and CDR2 SQIVND (reference sequence). This CDR3 spans 17 amino acids. The V end was cut by 1 base, the J end by 0 bases, with 13 bases between. The CDR3 DNA sequence: TGTGCCAGTAGTATAGGAGGAGGACAGCATAGCAATCAGCCCCAGCATTTT. This gives the protein CASSIGGGQHSNQPQHF.

The chain combines TRBV30 with TRBJ1-3; D might be TRBD1 (5 bases). Trimming pared 0 bases from V and 3 bases from J, leaving 9 bases between. The CDR3 sequence is 14 residues long. Germline V gene lookup returns CDR1 GTSNPN and CDR2 SVGIG (reference sequence). CDR3 loop: CAWSVAGGGNTIYF. The CDR3 bases are TGTGCCTGGAGTGTAGCGGGGGGTGGAAACACCATATATTTT.

V is TRBV7-2 and J is TRBJ2-2; possibly TRBD1 for D (6 bases). The CDR3 length is 13 residues. CDR1 and CDR2 (germline): SGHTA, FQGNSA. The V gene lost 6 bases and the J gene lost 7 bases, with 12 bases spanning the gap. This CDR3 reads CASREQGFGELFF. In DNA, the CDR3 is TGTGCCAGCAGAGAGCAGGGGTTCGGGGAGCTGTTTTTT.

The chain joins TRBV7-2 to TRBJ2-4; perhaps TRBD2 as D (6 bases). The CDR3 extends over 15 amino acids. The germline V gene has CDR1 SGHTA and CDR2 FQGNSA. With 0 bases removed from V and 8 bases from J, the gap between germline ends came to 14 bases. The CDR3: CASSLAGGTIDIQYF. The CDR3 DNA is TGTGCCAGCAGCTTAGCGGGGGGAACGATCGACATTCAGTACTTC. Variable domain in full (rest from reference TRBV7-2 and TRBJ2-4): GAGVSQSPSNKVTEKGKDVELRCDPISGHTALYWYRQSLGQGLEFLIYFQGNSAPDKSGLPSDRFSAERTGGSVSTLTIQRTQQEDSAVYLCASSLAGGTIDIQYFGAGTRLSVL.

The genes are TRBV18 and TRBJ2-6; tentative D call: TRBD2 (5 bases). V lost 6 bases, J lost 0 bases, and 12 bases lay in between. The V gene's germline CDR1 is KGHSH and CDR2 LQKENI. CDR3 length: 16 amino acids. CDR3 DNA: TGTGCCAGCTCGTCCGGACTTTTCTCTGGGGCCAACGTCCTGACTTTC. Encoded protein: CASSSGLFSGANVLTF.

The chain uses TRBV27 and TRBJ1-1; D gene ambiguous. Germline lookup yields CDR1 MNHEY and CDR2 SMNVEV (reference sequence). The CDR3 consists of 14 residues. Between the trimmed V and J ends, which lost 5 bases and 0 bases, there was a span of 10 bases. Here the CDR3 DNA reads TGTGCCAGCAGTGCGGTGGCCCTGAACACTGAAGCTTTCTTT. It encodes CASSAVALNTEAFF.

This sequence joins TRBV19 and TRBJ1-1, with D uncertain. The germline V and J ends were trimmed by 2 bases and 3 bases, with 7 bases remaining between them. The CDR3 consists of 13 residues. Per germline, CDR1 LNHDA and CDR2 SQIVND (reference sequence). The CDR3 protein is CASSITVHTEAFF. The CDR3 nucleotides are TGTGCCAGTAGTATAACAGTCCACACTGAAGCTTTCTTT.

V is TRBV19 and J is TRBJ2-1, with 13 bases matching TRBD2. This CDR3 has 16 amino acids. Germline V gene lookup returns CDR1 LNHDA and CDR2 SQIVND (reference sequence). The J segment lost 1 base and the V segment lost 7 bases, leaving 4 bases of the junction unmatched. The CDR3 reads CASTWGLAGSYNEQFF. The CDR3 nucleotides read TGTGCCAGTACCTGGGGACTAGCGGGGTCCTACAATGAGCAGTTCTTC. The complete variable domain, with remaining parts taken from reference TRBV19 and TRBJ2-1, reads DGGITQSPKYLFRKEGQNVTLSCEQNLNHDAMYWYRQDPGQGLRLIYYSQIVNDFQKGDIAEGYSVSREKKESFPLTVTSAQKNPTAFYLCASTWGLAGSYNEQFFGPGTRLTVL.

The chain joins TRBV6-1 to TRBJ2-2; 9 nucleotides agree with TRBD1. This CDR3 region has 15 residues. V was pared by 1 base and J by 3 bases, with 0 bases of the junction left unmatched. CDR1 is MNHNS, CDR2 SASEGT, per germline. The CDR3 nucleotides read TGTGCCAGCAGTGAAGGGACAGGGGACACCGGGGAGCTGTTTTTT. This encodes CASSEGTGDTGELFF.

J is TRBJ1-2 and V is TRBV7-6; D is undetermined. The germline V and J ends were trimmed by 1 base and 1 base, with 7 bases remaining between them. The germline V gene has CDR1 SGHVS and CDR2 FNYEAQ. The CDR3 runs 14 residues. The CDR3 DNA sequence: TGTGCCAGCAGCTTAGGTGGGGTTAACTATGGCTACACCTTC. Translation gives CASSLGGVNYGYTF. Full variable domain (rest looked up from reference TRBV7-6 and TRBJ1-2): GAGVSQSPRYKVTKRGQDVALRCDPISGHVSLYWYRQALGQGPEFLTYFNYEAQQDKSGLPNDRFSAERPEGSISTLTIQRTEQRDSAMYRCASSLGGVNYGYTFGSGTRLTVV.

This chain joins TRBV7-8 and TRBJ2-7; TRBD1 aligns across 8 bases. With V trimmed by 5 bases and J by 2 bases, 8 bases remained unmatched. The CDR3 consists of 15 residues. Germline loops: CDR1 SGHVS, CDR2 FQNEAQ. In DNA, the CDR3 is TGTGCCAGCAGCCCCCACAGGGGGATAGCCTACGAGCAGTACTTC. It translates to CASSPHRGIAYEQYF.

The rearrangement joins TRBV7-7 to TRBJ2-5, with 7 bases identical to TRBD1. Trimming at V came to 3 bases and at J to 5 bases, leaving 6 bases not matched to a gene. Germline-derived CDR1 and CDR2 are SSHAT and FNYEAQ (reference sequence). The CDR3 loop spans 14 amino acids. This chain's CDR3 is CASSLRQGGETQYF. The CDR3 coding sequence is TGTGCCAGCAGCTTGAGACAGGGCGGGGAGACCCAGTACTTC.

The CDR3 loop is CASSSWAGADGELFF. CDR3 in DNA: TGTGCCAGCAGCTCCTGGGCGGGGGCGGACGGGGAGCTGTTTTTT. This rearrangement joins TRBV11-2 to TRBJ2-2; TRBD2 is a possible D gene (7 bases). V was clipped by 4 bases and J by 7 bases, with 16 bases between them. The CDR3 is 15 amino acids. CDR1 is SGHAT and CDR2 is FQNNGV in the germline V gene.

The chain joins TRBV5-1 to TRBJ2-3; D ambiguous. The CDR3 is 14 residues long. V was trimmed by 4 bases and J by 2 bases, leaving 11 bases between them. The germline CDR1 and CDR2 sequences are SGHRS and YFSETQ. CDR3 in amino acids: CASSDRIYTDTQYF. DNA of the CDR3: TGCGCCAGCAGCGACCGAATTTACACAGATACGCAGTATTTT.

Regarding this clone: Within the sample, other DNA sequences also encode this same CDR3. This sequence joins TRBV7-9 and TRBJ1-4; weak D call: TRBD1 (6 bases). The V gene's germline CDR1 is SEHNR and CDR2 FQNEAQ (reference sequence). Trimming left V 2 bases short and J 2 bases short, with 9 bases between. The CDR3 is 15 amino acids. CDR3 amino acids: CASSLYRVTNEKLFF. CDR3 in DNA: TGTGCCAGCAGCTTATACAGGGTGACTAATGAAAAACTGTTTTTT.

The CDR3 is CASSPSGTGDLEQYF. The DNA of the CDR3 is TGTGCCAGCTCACCTTCCGGGACAGGGGATCTCGAGCAGTACTTC. The chain employs TRBV18 and TRBJ2-7; 10 bases agree with TRBD1. V shed 3 bases and J 6 bases; nucleotides not matched to a gene: 8. The CDR3 is 15 amino acids. Germline V gives CDR1 KGHSH, CDR2 LQKENI.